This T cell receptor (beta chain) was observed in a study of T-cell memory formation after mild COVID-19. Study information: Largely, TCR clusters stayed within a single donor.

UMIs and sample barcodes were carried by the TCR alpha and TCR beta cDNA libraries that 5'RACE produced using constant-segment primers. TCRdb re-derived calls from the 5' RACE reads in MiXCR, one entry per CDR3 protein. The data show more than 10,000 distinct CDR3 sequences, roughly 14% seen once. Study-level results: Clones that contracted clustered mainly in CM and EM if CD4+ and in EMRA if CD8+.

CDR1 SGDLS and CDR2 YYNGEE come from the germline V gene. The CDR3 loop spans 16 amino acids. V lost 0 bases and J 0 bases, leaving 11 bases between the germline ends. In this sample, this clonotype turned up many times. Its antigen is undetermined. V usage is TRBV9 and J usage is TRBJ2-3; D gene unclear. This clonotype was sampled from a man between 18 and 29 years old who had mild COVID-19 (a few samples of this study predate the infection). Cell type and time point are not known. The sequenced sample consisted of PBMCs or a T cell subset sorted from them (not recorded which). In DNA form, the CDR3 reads TGTGCCAGCAGCGTAGAAGCCCGCGTTAGCACAGATACGCAGTATTTT. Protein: CASSVEARVSTDTQYF.